This TCR beta chain was obtained from a study of shared clonotypes between healthy human individuals. Looking at the study overall: Those who served as donors were two women and a few men between the ages of 18 and 49.

Regarding this clone: Its antigen is unknown.

Study-level points and caveats: Generation probabilities of non-shared clonotypes were lower (relative to those shared by all four donors). Around 5.3% of naive CD4 clonotypes were shared across a few donors.

The deep-level immunoSEQ assay was used. Produced via immunoSEQ multiplex PCR; TCRdb's table is partial and in-frame only. This repertoire shows around 610,000 clones, about 96% found once; its top ten account for 0.11%. Selected positively for CCR7 and CD45RO-negative, naive CD8 cells excluded terminally differentiated effector memory CD45RA+ cells. Sequencing was carried out using naive CD8+ T cells sorted from blood. The sequence was collected from a woman aged 25 to 39 in good health.

CDR3 sequence reads: CASSYDGGTNTEAFF. The CDR3 coding sequence is TGTGCCAGCAGTTACGACGGGGGTACGAACACTGAAGCTTTCTTT. The rearrangement joins TRBV6-5 to TRBJ1-1, with D perhaps matching TRBD1 (5 bases). Trimming took off 2 bases at V and 1 base at J, with 11 bases between the two ends. This CDR3 contains 15 residues. CDR1 is MNHEY, CDR2 SVGAGI, per germline.